The TCR beta chain under discussion was sequenced for a study of cytomegalovirus exposure and HLA in healthy donors. Germline V gene data show CDR1 as SGHDT and CDR2 as YYEEEE. This CDR3 contains 13 residues. V lost 2 bases and J 5 bases, leaving 10 bases between the germline ends. This PCR relied on a set of 60 Vbeta primers and 13 Jbeta primers. This table comes from immunoSEQ multiplex PCR, and its TCRdb copy is limited to in-frame clones, with some not included. Of 110,000 to 150,000 clones in the sample, 70% were seen once. For this clone: Its antigen is as yet unknown.

Study-level findings and limits: Most likely, a cluster of highly shared sequence variants arose as a sequencing artifact. A later analysis linked a missense variant in DCLRE1C to the trimming of TCR beta V and J genes. The study had only CMV serostatus as immune exposure information.

This sequence joins TRBV5-6 and TRBJ1-2, with D uncertain. This clonotype was sampled from a woman in her fifties or sixties in good health and CMV-seropositive. Sequenced input: PBMCs. The CDR3 bases are TGTGCCAGCAGCTTAGTAGTTAGTTATGGCTACACCTTC. Translating it yields CASSLVVSYGYTF.